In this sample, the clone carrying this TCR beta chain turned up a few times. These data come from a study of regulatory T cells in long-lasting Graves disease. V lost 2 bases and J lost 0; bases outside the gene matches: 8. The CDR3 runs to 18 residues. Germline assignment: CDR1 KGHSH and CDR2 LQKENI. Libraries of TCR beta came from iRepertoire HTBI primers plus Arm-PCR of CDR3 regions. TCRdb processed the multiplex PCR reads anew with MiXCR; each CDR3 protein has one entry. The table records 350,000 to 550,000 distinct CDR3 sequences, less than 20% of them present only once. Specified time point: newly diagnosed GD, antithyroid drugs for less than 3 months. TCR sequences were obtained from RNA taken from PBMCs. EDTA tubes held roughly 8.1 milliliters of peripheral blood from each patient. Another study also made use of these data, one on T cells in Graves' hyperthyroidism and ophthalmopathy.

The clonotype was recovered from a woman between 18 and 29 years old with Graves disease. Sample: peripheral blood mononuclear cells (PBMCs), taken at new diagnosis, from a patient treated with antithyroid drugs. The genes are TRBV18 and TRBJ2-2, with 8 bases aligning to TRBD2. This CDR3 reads CASSPLQVAGTNTGELFF. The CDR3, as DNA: TGTGCCAGCTCACCATTGCAGGTAGCGGGGACGAACACCGGGGAGCTGTTTTTT.